This T cell receptor beta chain was captured in a study of blood T cell repertoires in COVID-19. Across the study: Material from acute and convalescent COVID-19 was sourced from the United States, Italy and Spain. Sample material is recorded as cDNA or gDNA derived from T cells, B-cell-depleted T cells, or PBMCs.

This clone was counted a single time. Original analysis: Counts of nucleated cells, estimated from reference gene primer amplification, were obtained. The table came from immunoSEQ multiplex PCR; TCRdb's copy has only in-frame clones and leaves some out. That table is the source of V, J and clone size, and D and trimming were worked out from the DNA. The sample includes about 200,000 clones, 84% of them seen just once. V was cut by 0 bases and J by 4 bases, with 22 bases left in between. Germline CDR1 SGHRS, CDR2 YFSETQ. The CDR3 loop spans 18 amino acids. Sequencing input: peripheral blood. The rearrangement joins TRBV5-1 to TRBJ1-1; possible D gene TRBD1, 5 bases. The receptor comes from a man aged 50 to 59 with active or convalescent COVID-19. The CDR3 DNA reads as TGCGCCAGCAGCTTGGGACTGAGTTGGGACTGGGGGACCACTGAAGCTTTCTTT. Its protein is CASSLGLSWDWGTTEAFF.